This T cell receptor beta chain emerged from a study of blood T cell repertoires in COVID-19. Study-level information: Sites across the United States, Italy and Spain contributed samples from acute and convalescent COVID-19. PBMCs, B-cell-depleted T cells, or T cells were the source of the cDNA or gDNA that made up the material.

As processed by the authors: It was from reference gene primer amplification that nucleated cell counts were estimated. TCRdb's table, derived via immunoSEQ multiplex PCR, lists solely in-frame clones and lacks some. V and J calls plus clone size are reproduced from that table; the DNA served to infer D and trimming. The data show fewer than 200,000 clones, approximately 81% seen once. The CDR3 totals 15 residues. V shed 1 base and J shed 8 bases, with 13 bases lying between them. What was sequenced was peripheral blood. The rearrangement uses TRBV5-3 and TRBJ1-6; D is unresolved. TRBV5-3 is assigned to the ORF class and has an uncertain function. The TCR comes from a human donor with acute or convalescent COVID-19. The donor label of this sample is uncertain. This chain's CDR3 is CARSLKVRVDSPLHF. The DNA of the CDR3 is TGTGCCAGAAGCTTGAAAGTGAGGGTTGATTCACCCCTCCACTTT.